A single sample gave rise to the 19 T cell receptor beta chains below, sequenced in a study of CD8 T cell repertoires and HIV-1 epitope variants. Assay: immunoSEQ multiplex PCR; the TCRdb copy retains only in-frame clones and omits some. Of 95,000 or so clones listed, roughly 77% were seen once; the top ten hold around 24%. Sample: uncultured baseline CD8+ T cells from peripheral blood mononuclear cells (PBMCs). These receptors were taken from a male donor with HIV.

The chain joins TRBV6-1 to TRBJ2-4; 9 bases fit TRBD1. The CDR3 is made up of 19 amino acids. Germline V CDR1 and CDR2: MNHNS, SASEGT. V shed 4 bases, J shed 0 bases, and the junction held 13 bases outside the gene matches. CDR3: CASSAVTPRDRVAKNIQYF. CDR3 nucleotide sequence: TGTGCCAGCAGTGCCGTAACCCCGCGGGACAGGGTAGCCAAAAACATTCAGTACTTC.

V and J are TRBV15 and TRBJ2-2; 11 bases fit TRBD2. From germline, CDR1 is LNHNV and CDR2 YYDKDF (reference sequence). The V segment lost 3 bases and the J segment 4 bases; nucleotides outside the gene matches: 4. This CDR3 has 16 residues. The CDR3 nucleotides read TGTGCCACCAGCAGTACTAGCGGGGGCCCCACCGGGGAGCTGTTTTTT. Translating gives CATSSTSGGPTGELFF.

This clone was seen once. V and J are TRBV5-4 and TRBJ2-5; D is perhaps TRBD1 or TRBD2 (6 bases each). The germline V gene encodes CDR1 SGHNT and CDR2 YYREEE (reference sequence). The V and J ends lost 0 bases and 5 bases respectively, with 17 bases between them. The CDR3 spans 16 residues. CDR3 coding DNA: TGTGCCAGCAGCTTGGGGGGGCGGTCTGGAGGGGAGACCCAGTACTTC. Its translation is CASSLGGRSGGETQYF.

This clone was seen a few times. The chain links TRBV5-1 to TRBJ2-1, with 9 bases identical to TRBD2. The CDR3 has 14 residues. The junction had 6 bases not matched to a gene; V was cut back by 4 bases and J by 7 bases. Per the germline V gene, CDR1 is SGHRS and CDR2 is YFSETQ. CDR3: CASSPGLAGNEQFF. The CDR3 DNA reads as TGCGCCAGCAGCCCGGGACTAGCAGGTAATGAGCAGTTCTTC. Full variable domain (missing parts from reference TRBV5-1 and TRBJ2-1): KAGVTQTPRYLIKTRGQQVTLSCSPISGHRSVSWYQQTPGQGLQFLFEYFSETQRNKGNFPGRFSGRQFSNSRSEMNVSTLELGDSALYLCASSPGLAGNEQFFGPGTRLTVL.

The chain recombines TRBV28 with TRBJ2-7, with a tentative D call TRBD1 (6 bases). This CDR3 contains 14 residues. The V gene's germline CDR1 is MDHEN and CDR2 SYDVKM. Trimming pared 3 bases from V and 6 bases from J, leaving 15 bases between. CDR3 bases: TGTGCCAGCAGTTTGACCAGGGGTGGGGCCGAGCAGTACTTC. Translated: CASSLTRGGAEQYF.

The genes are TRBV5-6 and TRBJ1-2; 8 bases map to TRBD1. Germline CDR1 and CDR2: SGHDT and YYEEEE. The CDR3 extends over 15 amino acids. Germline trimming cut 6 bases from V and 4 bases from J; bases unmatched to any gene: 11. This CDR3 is CASTTPGQDFYGYTF. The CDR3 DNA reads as TGTGCCAGCACCACGCCGGGACAGGATTTCTATGGCTACACCTTC.

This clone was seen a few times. The CDR3 DNA follows: TGTGCCAGCTCACCAACGAGTTGGCGGAATGAGCAGTTCTTC. Residues: CASSPTSWRNEQFF. This chain uses TRBV18 with TRBJ2-1; D gene ambiguous. V was shortened by 2 bases and J by 7 bases, with 12 bases between the two germline ends. Germline CDR1 reads KGHSH; CDR2 reads LQKENI. The CDR3 sequence is 14 residues long.

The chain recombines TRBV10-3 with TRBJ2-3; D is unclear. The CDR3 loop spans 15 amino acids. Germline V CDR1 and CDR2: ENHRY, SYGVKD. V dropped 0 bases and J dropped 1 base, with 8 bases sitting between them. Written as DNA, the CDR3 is TGTGCCATCAGTGAGTCAGGTCAGGGCACAGATACGCAGTATTTT. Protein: CAISESGQGTDTQYF.

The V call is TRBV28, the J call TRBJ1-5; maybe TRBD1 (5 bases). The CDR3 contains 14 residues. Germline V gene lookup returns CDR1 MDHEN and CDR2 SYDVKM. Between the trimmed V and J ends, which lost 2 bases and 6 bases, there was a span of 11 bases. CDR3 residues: CASSLLREGQPQHF. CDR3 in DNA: TGTGCCAGCAGTTTACTCAGGGAGGGTCAGCCCCAGCATTTT.

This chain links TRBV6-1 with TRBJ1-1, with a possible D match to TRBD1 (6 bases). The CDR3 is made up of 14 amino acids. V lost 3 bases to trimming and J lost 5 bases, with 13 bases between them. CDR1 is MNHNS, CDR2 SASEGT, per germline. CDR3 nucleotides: TGTGCCAGCAGTGAGTCAGGACAGTTAACTGAAGCTTTCTTT. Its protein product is CASSESGQLTEAFF.

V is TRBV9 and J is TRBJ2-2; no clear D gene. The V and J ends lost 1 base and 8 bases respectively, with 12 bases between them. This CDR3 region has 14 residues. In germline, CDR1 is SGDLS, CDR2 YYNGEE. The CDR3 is CASSVMWAGGELFF. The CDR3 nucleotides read TGTGCCAGCAGCGTAATGTGGGCTGGTGGGGAGCTGTTTTTT.

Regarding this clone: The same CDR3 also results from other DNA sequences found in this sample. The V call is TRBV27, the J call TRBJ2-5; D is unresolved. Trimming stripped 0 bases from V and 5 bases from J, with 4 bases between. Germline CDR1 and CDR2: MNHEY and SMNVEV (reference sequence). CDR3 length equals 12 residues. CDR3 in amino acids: CASSLSGETQYF. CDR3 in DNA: TGTGCCAGCAGTTTATCGGGGGAGACCCAGTACTTC.

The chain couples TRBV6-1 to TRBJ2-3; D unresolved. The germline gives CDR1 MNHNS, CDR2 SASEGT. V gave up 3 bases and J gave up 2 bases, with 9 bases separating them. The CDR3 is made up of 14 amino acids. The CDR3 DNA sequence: TGTGCCAGCAGTGATGGCATTCCCACAGATACGCAGTATTTT. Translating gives CASSDGIPTDTQYF.

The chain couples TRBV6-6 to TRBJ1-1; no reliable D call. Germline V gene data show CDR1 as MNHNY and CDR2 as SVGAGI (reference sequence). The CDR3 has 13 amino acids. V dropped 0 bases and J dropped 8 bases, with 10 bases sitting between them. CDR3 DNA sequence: TGTGCCAGCAGTTACTCGACCAGGCCCGAAGCTTTCTTT. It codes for CASSYSTRPEAFF.

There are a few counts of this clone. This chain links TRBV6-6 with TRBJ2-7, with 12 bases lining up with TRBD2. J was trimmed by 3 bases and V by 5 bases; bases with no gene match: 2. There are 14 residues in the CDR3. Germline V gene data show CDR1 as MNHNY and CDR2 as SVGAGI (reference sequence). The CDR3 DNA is TGTGCCAGCAGTACTAGCGGGGGGAACTACGAGCAGTACTTC. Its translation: CASSTSGGNYEQYF.

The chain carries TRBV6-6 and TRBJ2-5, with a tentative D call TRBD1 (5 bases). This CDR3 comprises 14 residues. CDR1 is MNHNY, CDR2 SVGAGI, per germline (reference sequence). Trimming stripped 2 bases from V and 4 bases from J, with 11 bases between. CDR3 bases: TGTGCCAGCAGTTACGTAGGGGTTGTAGAGACCCAGTACTTC. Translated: CASSYVGVVETQYF.

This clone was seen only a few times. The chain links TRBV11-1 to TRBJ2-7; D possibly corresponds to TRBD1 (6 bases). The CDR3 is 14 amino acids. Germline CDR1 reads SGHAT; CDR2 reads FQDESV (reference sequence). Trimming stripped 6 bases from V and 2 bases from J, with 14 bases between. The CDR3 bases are TGTGCCAGCAGTTACACAGGGACCCCCTACGAGCAGTACTTC. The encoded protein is CASSYTGTPYEQYF.

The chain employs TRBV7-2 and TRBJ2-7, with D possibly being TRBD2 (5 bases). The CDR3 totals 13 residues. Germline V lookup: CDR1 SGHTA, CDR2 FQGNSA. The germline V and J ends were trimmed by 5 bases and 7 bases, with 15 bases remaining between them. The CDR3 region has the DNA TGTGCCAGCAGCCACGACCGGGGAAGGGAGCAGTACTTC. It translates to CASSHDRGREQYF.

The CDR3 protein is CASSLTAGEQYF. CDR3 DNA sequence: TGTGCCAGCAGCTTAACCGCAGGGGAGCAGTACTTC. V and J are TRBV7-8 and TRBJ2-7, with D perhaps matching TRBD1 (5 bases). The CDR3 is 12 amino acids. V lost 2 bases and J 7 bases, leaving 9 bases between the germline ends. Per the germline V gene, CDR1 is SGHVS and CDR2 is FQNEAQ. Looking up the rest from reference TRBV7-8 and TRBJ2-7 gives the full variable domain: GAGVSQSPRYKVAKRGQDVALRCDPISGHVSLFWYQQALGQGPEFLTYFQNEAQLDKSGLPSDRFFAERPEGSVSTLKIQRTQQEDSAVYLCASSLTAGEQYFGPGTRLTVT.